This record covers a single T cell receptor beta chain. This sample is drawn from a study of shared clonotypes between healthy human individuals. Over several immunoSEQ plates, each subset's genomic DNA was distributed in even portions. Unsorted PBMC samples were amplified in replicate PCRs containing 250 to 350 ng DNA, tens of thousands of T cell genomes. Assay: immunoSEQ multiplex PCR; the TCRdb copy retains only in-frame clones and omits some. The sample holds approximately 470,000 clones, over 70% seen once. Germline CDR1 reads MNHEY; CDR2 reads SMNVEV (reference sequence). This CDR3 region has 15 residues. V was trimmed by 5 bases and J by 4 bases, leaving 15 bases between them.

The chain couples TRBV27 to TRBJ1-3; a weak D match, TRBD1 (6 bases). The sample consisted of PBMCs. The TCR sequence derives from a woman aged 35 to 49 in good health. Some clones in this sample may be carry-over from other donors' samples. This CDR3 reads CASSKNRGRGNTIYF. DNA for the CDR3: TGTGCCAGCAGTAAGAACCGGGGGCGAGGAAACACCATATATTTT.